A selection of T cell receptor beta chains follows, all from one sample in a study of cytomegalovirus exposure and HLA in healthy donors. TCRdb keeps only in-frame clones here, not all; method: immunoSEQ multiplex PCR. The table lists about 140,000 clones, just under 85% of them singletons. The sample was PBMCs. Source of these receptors: a woman between 55 and 75 years old in good health and CMV-seropositive. CDR3s include the opening cysteine and the closing phenylalanine or tryptophan. D genes are given only for firm matches. The size field is filled for only some rows; it gives once, few, many or a size class.

d_call j_call v_call clone_size cdr3_aa cdr3_nt
TRBD1 TRBJ1-5 TRBV15 NA CATSRGTGERTDSNQPQHF TGTGCCACCAGCAGGGGGACAGGAGAAAGGACTGATAGCAATCAGCCCCAGCATTTT
NA TRBJ2-7 TRBV19 once CASSIGASIYEQYF TGTGCCAGTAGTATAGGGGCATCTATCTACGAGCAGTACTTC
NA TRBJ2-7 TRBV4-1 many CASSISPGYEQYF TGCGCCAGCAGCATAAGCCCAGGCTACGAGCAGTACTTC
TRBD1 TRBJ1-1 TRBV28 once CASSLHPTGDTEAFF TGTGCCAGCAGTCTTCACCCGACAGGGGACACTGAAGCTTTCTTT
NA TRBJ2-7 TRBV5-1 NA CASSFNSRTYEQYF TGCGCCAGCAGCTTTAATTCCAGAACCTACGAGCAGTACTTC
NA TRBJ2-7 TRBV28 NA CASSLGGISYEQYF TGTGCCAGCAGTTTAGGCGGGATCTCCTACGAGCAGTACTTC
NA TRBJ1-2 TRBV5-1 NA CASSSDRYNYGYTF TGCGCCAGCAGCTCTGACAGGTATAACTATGGCTACACCTTC
TRBD2 TRBJ2-7 TRBV7-3 NA CASSPSAGARYEQYF TGTGCCAGCAGCCCCTCGGCGGGAGCGAGGTACGAGCAGTACTTC
TRBD2 TRBJ2-3 TRBV11-2 NA CASNLAGGTDTQYF TGTGCCAGCAACCTAGCGGGAGGCACAGATACGCAGTATTTT
NA TRBJ2-7 TRBV29-1 NA CSVDQGPYEQYF TGCAGCGTTGACCAGGGTCCCTACGAGCAGTACTTC
NA TRBJ1-3 TRBV30 NA CAWTSGNTIYF TGTGCCTGGACTTCTGGAAACACCATATATTTT
NA TRBJ2-2 TRBV4-1 NA CASSPTENTGELFF TGCGCCAGCAGCCCGACAGAGAACACCGGGGAGCTGTTTTTT
TRBD1 TRBJ1-1 TRBV7-6 NA CASSLDRGGTEAFF TGTGCCAGCAGCTTAGACAGGGGCGGCACTGAAGCTTTCTTT
TRBD1 TRBJ1-1 TRBV7-8 NA CASSLAAGGLNTEAFF TGTGCCAGCAGCTTAGCCGCAGGGGGATTGAACACTGAAGCTTTCTTT
TRBD2 TRBJ2-1 TRBV4-3 few CASSQGGTSGIRGEQFF TGCGCCAGCAGCCAGGGGGGGACTAGCGGGATTCGTGGTGAGCAGTTCTTC
NA TRBJ2-7 TRBV19 NA CASSGGRDNSYEQYF TGTGCCAGTAGTGGGGGACGGGACAACTCCTACGAGCAGTACTTC
TRBD2 TRBJ2-5 TRBV11-2 NA CASSVRGTSVSQETQYF TGTGCCAGCAGCGTTAGAGGGACTAGCGTATCCCAAGAGACCCAGTACTTC
NA TRBJ2-2 TRBV2 NA CASCERYTGELFF TGTGCCAGCTGTGAGCGGTACACCGGGGAGCTGTTTTTT
TRBD1 TRBJ1-2 TRBV7-9 NA CASSPGSAGGNYGYTF TGTGCCAGCAGCCCCGGGTCGGCAGGGGGGAACTATGGCTACACCTTC
NA TRBJ2-7 TRBV5-6 NA CASSLASSYEQYF TGTGCCAGCAGCTTGGCCAGCTCCTACGAGCAGTACTTC
TRBD2 TRBJ2-1 TRBV4-3 NA CASSQVSGVYNEQFF TGCGCCAGCAGCCAAGTTAGCGGGGTTTACAATGAGCAGTTCTTC
NA TRBJ2-5 TRBV30 NA CAWSLGQTQYF TGTGCCTGGAGTCTTGGCCAGACCCAGTACTTC
NA TRBJ2-7 TRBV28 NA CASRLAGYEQYF TGTGCCAGCAGGCTAGCTGGCTACGAGCAGTACTTC
TRBD2 TRBJ2-7 TRBV5-1 NA CASSLTSGSLDEQYF TGCGCCAGCAGCTTGACTAGCGGGAGTCTCGACGAGCAGTACTTC
NA TRBJ2-7 TRBV4-3 NA CASSRYSGSYEQYF TGCGCCAGCAGCCGCTATTCGGGCTCCTACGAGCAGTACTTC
NA TRBJ1-1 TRBV6-1 few CASSVRGTEAFF TGTGCCAGCAGTGTACGGGGCACTGAAGCTTTCTTT
TRBD2 TRBJ2-1 TRBV30 once CAWSRSGINNEQFF TGTGCCTGGAGTCGTAGCGGGATAAACAATGAGCAGTTCTTC
NA TRBJ2-5 TRBV29-1 NA CSVGRQETQYF TGCAGCGTTGGCAGACAAGAGACCCAGTACTTC
TRBD1 TRBJ2-5 TRBV6-5 once CASSQYRDSQETQYF TGTGCCAGCAGTCAATACCGGGACAGCCAAGAGACCCAGTACTTC
TRBD1 TRBJ2-3 TRBV11-1 NA CASSLQRGQENTDTQYF TGTGCCAGCAGCTTACAAAGGGGACAGGAAAACACAGATACGCAGTATTTT
NA TRBJ1-3 TRBV6-5 NA CATSRGVESGNTIYF TGTGCCACCTCCCGCGGGGTGGAATCTGGAAACACCATATATTTT
TRBD2 TRBJ2-2 TRBV28 NA CASSPGVGEKRGMNTGELFF TGTGCCAGCAGTCCAGGAGTGGGGGAGAAGCGGGGGATGAACACCGGGGAGCTGTTTTTT
NA TRBJ2-1 TRBV7-9 once CASSFPSSEGNEQFF TGTGCCAGCAGCTTCCCATCTAGCGAAGGCAATGAGCAGTTCTTC
NA TRBJ2-7 TRBV27 NA CASSPPGTASSYEQYF TGTGCCAGCAGTCCCCCCGGGACTGCCTCCTCCTACGAGCAGTACTTC
NA TRBJ1-5 TRBV5-6 many CASSLGVRSGNQPQHF TGTGCCAGCAGCTTGGGTGTCAGAAGCGGCAATCAGCCCCAGCATTTT
TRBD2 TRBJ2-5 TRBV29-1 NA CSVGGTSGLVGETQYF TGCAGCGTTGGTGGGACTAGCGGCCTTGTGGGAGAGACCCAGTACTTC
NA TRBJ2-7 TRBV7-8 NA CASSFPGHSYEQYF TGTGCCAGCAGCTTCCCGGGACATAGCTACGAGCAGTACTTC
TRBD1 TRBJ2-7 TRBV6-5 once CASSGQGLYEQYF TGTGCCAGTTCCGGACAGGGACTCTACGAGCAGTACTTC
NA TRBJ2-7 TRBV5-8 NA CASSLAFSSRGYEQYF TGTGCCAGCAGCTTGGCTTTCTCCTCACGCGGCTACGAGCAGTACTTC
TRBD1 TRBJ2-3 TRBV7-4 NA CASSLGDRGSDTQYF TGTGCCAGCAGCTTAGGGGACAGGGGGTCTGATACGCAGTATTTT
TRBD1 TRBJ1-3 TRBV9 NA CASSVGIEGTAGNTIYF TGTGCCAGCAGCGTAGGGATTGAAGGGACAGCTGGAAACACCATATATTTT
NA TRBJ2-5 TRBV5-6 once CASSFTGQETQYF TGTGCCAGCAGCTTTACAGGACAAGAGACCCAGTACTTC
NA TRBJ1-5 TRBV18 NA CASSPGGAMGSNQPQHF TGTGCCAGCTCACCAGGGGGCGCAATGGGAAGCAATCAGCCCCAGCATTTT
TRBD1 TRBJ2-7 TRBV28 NA CASSSGQAYRQYF TGTGCCAGCAGTTCGGGACAGGCCTACAGGCAGTACTTC
NA TRBJ2-7 TRBV6-5 once CASSYSDYSYEQYF TGTGCCAGCAGTTACTCGGATTACAGCTACGAGCAGTACTTC
NA TRBJ1-5 TRBV7-2 once CASSLGDTYQPQHF TGTGCCAGCAGCTTAGGGGACACTTATCAGCCCCAGCATTTT
NA TRBJ1-2 TRBV28 NA CASSPGVGYGYTF TGTGCCAGCAGTCCAGGGGTCGGCTATGGCTACACCTTC
TRBD1 TRBJ1-5 TRBV30 NA CAWGRDSRNQPQHF TGTGCCTGGGGCAGGGACAGCCGCAATCAGCCCCAGCATTTT